The rows below give T cell receptor beta chains drawn from one sample of a study of shared clonotypes between healthy human individuals. Here immunoSEQ multiplex PCR was the method, and the copy in TCRdb shows in-frame clones only, minus some. The sample records a few hundred thousand clones, 65% being singletons. The sequencing sample was made of memory CD4+ T cells sorted from blood. These receptors were collected from a man aged 25 to 40 in good health. CDR3s include the opening cysteine and the closing phenylalanine or tryptophan. D genes are given only for firm matches. Expanded clones get a size class; other rows say once, few or many, or leave the size out.

j_call v_call clone_size d_call cdr3_aa cdr3_nt
TRBJ2-7 TRBV6-1 once . CASSPFGRVEEQYF TGTGCCAGCAGCCCCTTCGGCCGAGTTGAGGAGCAGTACTTC
TRBJ2-3 TRBV5-1 . TRBD2 CASKPVGGITQYF TGCGCCAGTAAACCTGTCGGGGGGATCACGCAGTATTTT
TRBJ2-5 TRBV2 many . CASSLITGQETQYF TGTGCCAGCTCGCTAATCACCGGCCAAGAGACCCAGTACTTC
TRBJ1-2 TRBV28 few . CATNRQSLGYGYTF TGTGCCACAAACCGACAGAGTTTGGGCTATGGCTACACCTTC
TRBJ2-7 TRBV7-3 . TRBD2 CASSFGGRAYEQYF TGTGCCAGCAGCTTCGGCGGGAGGGCCTACGAGCAGTACTTC
TRBJ2-1 TRBV2 . TRBD2 CASLRGGRDSYNEQFF TGTGCCAGCTTGAGAGGCGGGAGGGACTCCTACAATGAGCAGTTCTTC
TRBJ2-1 TRBV5-8 . TRBD2 CASSAGTSGRNEQFF TGTGCCAGCAGCGCCGGGACTAGCGGGAGGAATGAGCAGTTCTTC
TRBJ1-5 TRBV19 medium-sized . CASSIGGSQPQHF TGTGCCAGTAGTATCGGGGGTAGTCAGCCCCAGCATTTT
TRBJ2-3 TRBV11-1 . . CASSLGNRDTQYF TGTGCCAGCAGCCTAGGGAACAGAGATACGCAGTATTTT
TRBJ2-2 TRBV5-4 . . CASSFAGGDTGELFF TGTGCCAGCAGCTTCGCCGGAGGGGACACCGGGGAGCTGTTTTTT
TRBJ1-5 TRBV28 . TRBD1 CASSNPGQGSRNQPQHF TGTGCCAGCAGTAATCCGGGACAGGGTTCGAGGAATCAGCCCCAGCATTTT
TRBJ1-5 TRBV7-2 few . CASSLTVVHQPQHF TGTGCCAGCAGCCTCACAGTAGTTCATCAGCCCCAGCATTTT
TRBJ2-7 TRBV27 . . CASSPYAYEQYF TGTGCCAGCTCCCCGTATGCCTACGAGCAGTACTTC
TRBJ2-1 TRBV7-9 once TRBD2 CASRELAGFNEQFF TGTGCCAGCAGGGAACTAGCGGGGTTCAATGAGCAGTTCTTC
TRBJ1-1 TRBV30 . . CAWSSGTNTEAFF TGTGCCTGGAGCAGCGGGACGAACACTGAAGCTTTCTTT
TRBJ2-4 TRBV15 . . CATSRDRDKNIQYF TGTGCCACCAGCAGAGATCGGGACAAGAACATTCAGTACTTC
TRBJ2-7 TRBV7-2 . TRBD2 CASSVRISGRIPNEQYF TGTGCCAGCAGCGTAAGAATTAGCGGGAGGATTCCAAACGAGCAGTACTTC
TRBJ1-4 TRBV5-6 . TRBD1 CASSPRQGAGEKLFF TGTGCCAGCAGCCCCCGACAGGGGGCTGGCGAAAAACTGTTTTTT
TRBJ2-5 TRBV7-7 few . CASSLAGTGRLTATQYF TGTGCTAGCAGCTTAGCGGGGACAGGGCGGCTTACAGCGACCCAGTACTTC
TRBJ1-3 TRBV2 . . CASRPGPGNTIYF TGTGCCAGCCGCCCAGGGCCGGGAAACACCATATATTTT
TRBJ2-5 TRBV5-6 . . CASSPTGQETQYF TGTGCCAGCAGCCCCACGGGGCAAGAGACCCAGTACTTC
TRBJ1-2 TRBV19 few TRBD1 CASRTGNYGYTF TGTGCCAGTAGGACAGGGAACTATGGCTACACCTTC
TRBJ2-7 TRBV5-4 . TRBD1 CASSLGGQGYEQYF TGTGCCAGCAGCTTGGGGGGACAGGGCTACGAGCAGTACTTC
TRBJ1-2 TRBV7-6 . . CASSLEQIGGYTF TGTGCCAGCAGCTTAGAGCAGATCGGAGGCTACACCTTC